The 20 T cell receptor beta chains below were found in one sample sequenced in a study of blood T cell repertoires in COVID-19. TCRdb keeps only in-frame clones here, not all; method: immunoSEQ multiplex PCR. The sample records 85,000 to 110,000 clones, about nine tenths being singletons. Sequenced sample: peripheral blood. The receptors originated from a woman of 80 years or more in a cohort sampled during active COVID-19.

The chain couples TRBV14 to TRBJ2-7; the D gene is possibly TRBD1 (5 bases). V lost 8 bases and J lost 4, with 9 bases in between. Germline loops: CDR1 SGHDN, CDR2 FVKESK. This CDR3 is 11 amino acids long. As DNA, the CDR3 is TGTGCCAGCGGACAAAATTACGAGCAGTACTTC. It codes for CASGQNYEQYF.

Only a few counts were recorded for this clone. The V gene is TRBV6-6, the J gene TRBJ2-7, with a weak D call TRBD2 (6 bases). The germline V gene has CDR1 MNHNY and CDR2 SVGAGI (reference sequence). Deletions cut 2 bases from V and 2 bases from J, with 13 bases between. The CDR3 spans 15 residues. CDR3 DNA sequence: TGTGCCAGCAGTTACAACGTCGGGGGAGCCTACGAGCAGTACTTC. Translating it yields CASSYNVGGAYEQYF.

The CDR3: CASSLGTGGLYEQYF. As DNA, the CDR3 is TGTGCCAGCAGCTTGGGGACAGGGGGGCTCTACGAGCAGTACTTC. This rearrangement joins TRBV5-6 to TRBJ2-7, with 10 bases lining up with TRBD1. Germline V gene data show CDR1 as SGHDT and CDR2 as YYEEEE. The CDR3 spans 15 residues. V gave up 0 bases and J gave up 3 bases; unmatched junction bases: 3.

The rearrangement links TRBV25-1 to TRBJ1-6; 7 nucleotides align to TRBD1. The CDR3 contains 14 residues. Germline V gene lookup returns CDR1 MGHDK and CDR2 SYGVNS. J gave up 6 bases and V 2 bases, and 1 base lay outside the gene matches. DNA of the CDR3: TGTGCCAGCAGTGAACAGGGGGGTAATTCACCCCTCCACTTT. Its translation: CASSEQGGNSPLHF. The full variable domain, with the rest looked up from reference TRBV25-1 and TRBJ1-6, is EADIYQTPRYLVIGTGKKITLECSQTMGHDKMYWYQQDPGMELHLIHYSYGVNSTEKGDLSSESTVSRIRTEHFPLTLESARPSHTSQYLCASSEQGGNSPLHFGNGTRLTVT.

The chain recombines TRBV10-3 with TRBJ2-1; the match to TRBD2 covers 11 bases. Germline V gene data show CDR1 as ENHRY and CDR2 as SYGVKD. The CDR3 runs 16 residues. J lost 5 bases, V lost 3 bases, and 6 bases had no gene match. CDR3 nucleotide sequence: TGTGCCATCAGTGATTCGGGACTAGCGGCCGACAATGAGCAGTTCTTC. Encoded protein: CAISDSGLAADNEQFF.

CDR3 sequence (DNA): TGTGCCAGTAGTAACAGGGTATATGGCTACACCTTC. Translated: CASSNRVYGYTF. J is TRBJ1-2 and V is TRBV19; possibly TRBD1 for D (6 bases). V was cut by 4 bases and J by 5 bases, with 8 bases left in between. The CDR3 is 12 residues long. Germline loops: CDR1 LNHDA, CDR2 SQIVND (reference sequence).

The DNA for the CDR3 is TGTGCCAGCAGCCTCGGGTCGACCTTATACACTGAAGCTTTCTTT. Its translation is CASSLGSTLYTEAFF. The chain combines TRBV5-8 with TRBJ1-1; D is unclear. V lost 4 bases and J lost 3, with 16 bases in between. CDR3 length: 15 residues. CDR1 and CDR2 (germline): SGHTS, YDEGEE.

The genes are TRBV18 and TRBJ1-2, with D unresolved. Germline V gene sequence: CDR1 KGHSH, CDR2 LQKENI. Between the trimmed V and J ends, which lost 0 bases and 0 bases, there was a span of 8 bases. The CDR3 is 15 amino acids. The CDR3 DNA follows: TGTGCCAGCTCACCACCGACGAGGGCTAACTATGGCTACACCTTC. The encoded protein is CASSPPTRANYGYTF.

The DNA for the CDR3 is TGTGCCAGCAGCTTGGGACTAGCGGGGACAGATACGCAGTATTTT. Its translation: CASSLGLAGTDTQYF. J is TRBJ2-3 and V is TRBV5-6; TRBD2 agrees at 11 bases. CDR1 SGHDT and CDR2 YYEEEE come from the germline V gene. The length of the CDR3 is 15 residues. The trim removed 0 bases at V and 3 bases at J, leaving 0 bases unmatched.

This chain links TRBV10-1 with TRBJ2-6; 7 bases fit TRBD1. The CDR3 sequence is 17 residues long. Germline CDR1 is WNHNN and CDR2 is SYGVQD (reference sequence). The J segment lost 0 bases and the V segment lost 8 bases, leaving 10 bases of the junction unmatched. CDR3 residues: CASVPGDSFSGANVLTF. The CDR3 nucleotides are TGCGCCAGCGTACCTGGGGACAGTTTCTCTGGGGCCAACGTCCTGACTTTC.

The chain combines TRBV5-6 with TRBJ2-1, with 9 bases aligning to TRBD1. The J segment lost 5 bases and the V segment lost 4 bases, leaving 4 bases of the junction unmatched. The germline V gene encodes CDR1 SGHDT and CDR2 YYEEEE. This CDR3 region has 14 residues. The CDR3 reads CASSKTGGDNEQFF. The CDR3 DNA reads TGTGCCAGCAGCAAGACAGGGGGGGACAATGAGCAGTTCTTC.

CDR3 residues: CASSLDTVTNSPLHF. The CDR3 nucleotides are TGCGCCAGCAGCTTAGACACGGTGACCAATTCACCCCTCCACTTT. V and J are TRBV5-1 and TRBJ1-6; D remains ambiguous. Germline-derived CDR1 and CDR2 are SGHRS and YFSETQ. Trimming stripped 2 bases from V and 7 bases from J, with 13 bases between. CDR3 size: 15 residues. The variable domain in full, with the rest retrieved from reference TRBV5-1 and TRBJ1-6, is KAGVTQTPRYLIKTRGQQVTLSCSPISGHRSVSWYQQTPGQGLQFLFEYFSETQRNKGNFPGRFSGRQFSNSRSEMNVSTLELGDSALYLCASSLDTVTNSPLHFGNGTRLTVT.

This chain joins TRBV2 and TRBJ2-5, with D possibly TRBD2 on 6 matching bases. CDR1 and CDR2 (germline): SNHLY, FYNNEI. V gave up 4 bases and J gave up 1 base, with 16 bases separating them. This CDR3 is 16 amino acids long. CDR3 protein: CASSGPPGSGQETQYF. The DNA for the CDR3 is TGTGCCAGCAGTGGGCCCCCCGGTAGCGGCCAAGAGACCCAGTACTTC.

The rearrangement joins TRBV5-1 to TRBJ2-7; D may be TRBD2 (6 bases). CDR1 is SGHRS and CDR2 is YFSETQ in the germline V gene. The V end was cut by 5 bases, the J end by 5 bases, with 17 bases between. The CDR3 totals 14 residues. CDR3 DNA: TGCGCCAGCAGATTAACGGGGAGGTGGGACGAGCAGTACTTC. This codes for CASRLTGRWDEQYF.

The count of this clone is one. The CDR3 sequence is CASSLWGQGFYGYTF. CDR3 nucleotides: TGTGCCAGCAGTTTATGGGGACAGGGGTTCTATGGCTACACCTTC. The chain combines TRBV27 with TRBJ1-2; 10 bases fit TRBD1. The germline CDR1 and CDR2 sequences are MNHEY and SMNVEV (reference sequence). V dropped 1 base and J dropped 4; count of bases not matched to a gene: 3. This CDR3 spans 15 amino acids.

This clone was detected only a few times. The chain joins TRBV29-1 to TRBJ1-2; D is undetermined. V lost 6 bases and J lost 7, with 18 bases in between. Per germline, CDR1 SQVTM and CDR2 ANQGSEA. The CDR3 runs 13 residues. The CDR3 DNA is TGCAGCGTCGGCGAAGGCGGTAGAGGTGGCTACACCTTC. It translates to CSVGEGGRGGYTF. Together with reference TRBV29-1 and TRBJ1-2, the CDR3 gives the full variable domain: SAVISQKPSRDICQRGTSLTIQCQVDSQVTMMFWYRQQPGQSLTLIATANQGSEATYESGFVIDKFPISRPNLTFSTLTVSNMSPEDSSIYLCSVGEGGRGGYTFGSGTRLTVV.

This clone was seen only a few times. The V gene is TRBV2, the J gene TRBJ2-7, with 8 bases that match TRBD1. Germline trimming cut 6 bases from V and 6 bases from J; bases unmatched to any gene: 10. The CDR3 is 14 amino acids. Germline V gene lookup returns CDR1 SNHLY and CDR2 FYNNEI. The CDR3 here is CASRRETGVVEQYF. DNA of the CDR3: TGTGCCAGCAGGAGGGAGACAGGGGTTGTCGAGCAGTACTTC.

The chain joins TRBV18 to TRBJ1-1; perhaps TRBD1 as D (6 bases). CDR1 is KGHSH, CDR2 LQKENI, per germline. CDR3 length equals 15 residues. Trimming pared 3 bases from V and 0 bases from J, leaving 11 bases between. The CDR3 loop is CASSPGGGLNTEAFF. The DNA of the CDR3 is TGTGCCAGCTCACCGGGGGGGGGCCTGAACACTGAAGCTTTCTTT.

This clone has only one observation. The rearrangement links TRBV27 to TRBJ2-7, with 12 bases matching TRBD2. CDR1 and CDR2 (germline): MNHEY, SMNVEV (reference sequence). This CDR3 has 17 amino acids. Germline trimming cut 5 bases from V and 0 bases from J; bases unmatched to any gene: 8. The CDR3 sequence: CASSHRLAGASSYEQYF. The CDR3 DNA reads TGTGCCAGCAGTCATAGACTAGCGGGGGCCTCCTCCTACGAGCAGTACTTC.

The genes are TRBV3-1 (or the pseudogene TRBV3-2) and TRBJ1-2, with D unclear. Germline CDR1 LGHDT, CDR2 YNNKEL (reference sequence). Trimming shortened V by 0 bases and J by 3 bases, and 11 bases separated the two germline ends. This CDR3 comprises 15 residues. The chain's CDR3 is CASSQDRATYYGYTF. The CDR3 DNA reads TGTGCCAGCAGCCAAGATCGTGCCACTTACTATGGCTACACCTTC.